The sequence of this T cell receptor (beta chain) was determined in a study of T cells after yellow fever vaccination. The study's findings and limits: Although most clonotypes did not, a small share appeared in both CD4 and CD8 compartments.

5'RACE template switching added a universal primer site and UMIs to TCR cDNA. TCRdb re-called the 5' RACE reads with MiXCR, one entry per CDR3 protein. The table includes 200,000 to 300,000 distinct CDR3 sequences, about 7% detected once. V lost 5 bases and J lost 3; bases outside the gene matches: 11. The CDR3 loop spans 16 amino acids. Concerning this clonotype: Its antigen is as yet unknown.

The chain links TRBV23-1 to TRBJ2-7, with TRBD2 matching 9 bases. TRBV23-1 is known as an ORF, though its function is uncertain. This TCR was sampled from a man aged 25-40 years who received the YFV17D yellow fever vaccine. This specimen was CD4+ T cells sorted from PBMCs, taken on the day of the yellow fever booster vaccination. CDR3 sequence reads: CASSYSGGSQIYEQYF. The DNA for the CDR3 is TGCGCCAGCAGTTATAGCGGGGGATCCCAAATCTACGAGCAGTACTTC.